This TCR beta chain was captured by sequencing in a study of T cells in Graves' hyperthyroidism and ophthalmopathy. Not enrolled were patients with uncontrolled infection, other autoimmune disease, pregnancy or lactation. The PBMCs were sourced from fresh peripheral blood (about 10 ml). Study-wide findings and caveats: Median prediction lead before ophthalmopathy onset was roughly 6 months with the model.

This clonotype appeared many times. The antigen remains unidentified. From germline, CDR1 is MDHEN and CDR2 SYDVKM. There are 14 residues in the CDR3. Trimming removed 7 bases from V and 4 bases from J, with 16 bases in between. The investigators amplified TCR beta CDR3 regions from RNA transcripts. The TCR CDR3 first-round RT-PCR relied on the HTBI primer set. TCRdb reprocessed the multiplex PCR reads with MiXCR, giving one entry per CDR3 protein. The table records hundreds of thousands of distinct CDR3 sequences, approximately 21% of them present only once. The specimen was blood. This TCR came from a man aged 25-40 years with Graves' ophthalmopathy. The chain recombines TRBV28 with TRBJ1-1; a possible D gene is TRBD1 (5 bases). The CDR3 DNA reads as TGTGCCAGCATTGACGGGGCAGGAGTCACTGAAGCTTTCTTT. The encoded protein is CASIDGAGVTEAFF.